This TCR beta chain was captured in a study of T cells in Graves' hyperthyroidism and ophthalmopathy. Looking at the study overall: Peripheral blood was drawn at first diagnosis, prior to all treatment.

What was amplified from RNA transcripts were TCR beta CDR3 regions. The TCR CDR3 was amplified in a first-round RT-PCR using the HTBI primer set. A single record per CDR3 protein comes from TCRdb applying MiXCR to the multiplex PCR reads. The sample lists 300,000 to 400,000 distinct CDR3 sequences; roughly 21% were seen once. This clonotype appeared many times. As yet, its antigen is unknown. The ends lost 5 bases at V and 1 base at J; junction bases unmatched: 11. This CDR3 has 18 residues. General observations from the study: Most thyroid clonotypes with frequency above 0.001 were detected in blood.

Uncontrolled infection, other autoimmune disease, pregnancy or lactation barred patients from enrollment. The chain joins TRBV12-3 or TRBV12-4 to TRBJ2-7; TRBD2 aligns across 13 bases. The sequenced material came from blood. This clonotype was obtained from a woman between 50 and 59 years old with Graves' hyperthyroidism. In nucleotides, the CDR3 is TGTGCCAGCAGTCCGGGACTAGCGGGGTCCATCCTATCCTACGAGCAGTACTTC. It translates to CASSPGLAGSILSYEQYF.